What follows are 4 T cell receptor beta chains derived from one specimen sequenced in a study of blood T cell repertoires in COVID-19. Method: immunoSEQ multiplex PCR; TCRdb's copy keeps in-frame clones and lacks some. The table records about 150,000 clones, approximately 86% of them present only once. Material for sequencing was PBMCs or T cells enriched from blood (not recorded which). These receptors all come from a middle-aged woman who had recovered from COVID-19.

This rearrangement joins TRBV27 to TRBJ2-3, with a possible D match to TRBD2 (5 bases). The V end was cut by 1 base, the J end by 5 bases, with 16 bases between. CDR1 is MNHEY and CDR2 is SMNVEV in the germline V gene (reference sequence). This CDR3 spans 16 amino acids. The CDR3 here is CASSLWTGMVGDTQYF. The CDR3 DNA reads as TGTGCCAGCAGTTTATGGACGGGGATGGTTGGAGATACGCAGTATTTT.

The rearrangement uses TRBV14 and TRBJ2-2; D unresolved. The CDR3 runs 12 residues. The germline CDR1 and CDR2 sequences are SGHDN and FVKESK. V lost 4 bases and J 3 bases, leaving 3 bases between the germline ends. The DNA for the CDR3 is TGTGCCAGCAGCCCCTACACCGGGGAGCTGTTTTTT. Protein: CASSPYTGELFF. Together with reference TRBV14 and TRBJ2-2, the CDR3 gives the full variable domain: EAGVTQFPSHSVIEKGQTVTLRCDPISGHDNLYWYRRVMGKEIKFLLHFVKESKQDESGMPNNRFLAERTGGTYSTLKVQPAELEDSGVYFCASSPYTGELFFGEGSRLTVL.

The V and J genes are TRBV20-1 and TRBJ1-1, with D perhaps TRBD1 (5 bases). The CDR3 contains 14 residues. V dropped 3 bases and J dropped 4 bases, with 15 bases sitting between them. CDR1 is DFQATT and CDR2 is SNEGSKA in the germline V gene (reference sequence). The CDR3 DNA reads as TGCAGTGCTAGTGGGGGGGGGTACGGCACTGAAGCTTTCTTT. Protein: CSASGGGYGTEAFF.

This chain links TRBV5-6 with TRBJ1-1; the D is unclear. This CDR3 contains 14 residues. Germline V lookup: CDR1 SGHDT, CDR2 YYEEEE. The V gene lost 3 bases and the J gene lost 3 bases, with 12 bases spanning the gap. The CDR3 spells CASSSTRRYTEAFF. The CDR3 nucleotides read TGTGCCAGCAGCTCGACTAGGAGGTACACTGAAGCTTTCTTT.